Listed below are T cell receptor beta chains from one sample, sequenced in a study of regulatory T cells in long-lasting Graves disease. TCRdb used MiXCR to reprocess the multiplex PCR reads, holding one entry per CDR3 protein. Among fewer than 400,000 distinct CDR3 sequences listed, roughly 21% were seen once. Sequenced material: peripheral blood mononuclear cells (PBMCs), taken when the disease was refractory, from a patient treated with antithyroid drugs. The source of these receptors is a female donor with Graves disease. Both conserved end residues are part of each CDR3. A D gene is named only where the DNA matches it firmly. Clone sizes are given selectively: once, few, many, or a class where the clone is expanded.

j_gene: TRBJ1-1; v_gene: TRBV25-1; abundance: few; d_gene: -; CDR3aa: CASSDLRTEAFF; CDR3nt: TGTGCCAGCAGTGATTTACGAACCGAGGCTTTCTTT
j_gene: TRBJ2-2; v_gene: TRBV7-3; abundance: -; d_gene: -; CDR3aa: CASSLTRGETGELFF; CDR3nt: TGTGCCAGCAGCTTAACCAGGGGAGAGACCGGGGAGCTGTTTTTT
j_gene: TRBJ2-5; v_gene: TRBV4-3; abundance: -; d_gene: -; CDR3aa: CASSQDALARETQYF; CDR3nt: TGCGCCAGCAGCCAAGATGCCCTAGCTAGGGAGACCCAGTACTTC
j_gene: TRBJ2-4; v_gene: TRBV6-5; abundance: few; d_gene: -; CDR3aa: CASSSRLLKTKNIQYF; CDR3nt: TGTGCCAGCAGTTCACGACTACTCAAGACCAAAAACATTCAGTACTTC
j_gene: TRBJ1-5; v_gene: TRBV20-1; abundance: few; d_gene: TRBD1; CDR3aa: CSARAGTASNQPQHF; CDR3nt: TGCAGTGCCCGAGCCGGGACAGCTAGCAATCAGCCCCAGCATTTT
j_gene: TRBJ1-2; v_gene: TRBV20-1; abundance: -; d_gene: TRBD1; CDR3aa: CSAAPGQGAYGYTF; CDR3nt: TGCAGTGCCGCTCCGGGACAGGGGGCTTATGGCTACACCTTC
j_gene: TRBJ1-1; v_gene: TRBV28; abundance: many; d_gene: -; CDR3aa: CASSLEFEAFF; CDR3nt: TGTGCCAGCAGTTTAGAGTTTGAAGCTTTCTTT
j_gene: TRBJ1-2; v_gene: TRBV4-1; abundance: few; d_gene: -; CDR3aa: CASSAPGRTNYGYTF; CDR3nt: TGCGCCAGCAGCGCCCCCGGCAGGACTAACTATGGCTACACCTTC
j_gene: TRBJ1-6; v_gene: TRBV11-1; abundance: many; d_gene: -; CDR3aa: CASSLTPTLGSPLHF; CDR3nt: TGTGCCAGCAGCTTAACCCCTACGTTGGGTTCACCCCTCCACTTT
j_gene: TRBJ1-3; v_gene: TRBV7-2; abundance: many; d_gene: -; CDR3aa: CASSRKLQGTGGNTIYF; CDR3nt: TGTGCCAGCAGCCGAAAACTTCAGGGAACGGGCGGAAACACCATATATTTT
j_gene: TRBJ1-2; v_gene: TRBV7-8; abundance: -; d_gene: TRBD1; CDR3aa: CASRVTGGDYGYTF; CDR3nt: TGTGCCAGCAGGGTTACAGGGGGCGACTATGGCTACACCTTC
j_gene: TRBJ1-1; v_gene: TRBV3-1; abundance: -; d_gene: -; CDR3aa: CASSQGLLGTEAFF; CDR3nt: TGTGCCAGCAGCCAGGGGTTACTCGGCACTGAAGCTTTCTTT
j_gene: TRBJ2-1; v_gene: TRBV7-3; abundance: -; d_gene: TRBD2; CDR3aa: CASSREGGSVNEQFF; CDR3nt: TGTGCCAGCAGTAGGGAGGGCGGGAGCGTAAATGAGCAGTTCTTC
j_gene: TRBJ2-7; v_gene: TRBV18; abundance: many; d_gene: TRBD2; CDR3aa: CASSPAGLAGGREQYF; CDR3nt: TGTGCCAGCTCACCGGCAGGACTAGCGGGAGGTAGGGAGCAGTACTTC